This T cell receptor (beta chain) was obtained from a study of shared clonotypes between healthy human individuals. Concerning this clone itself: Its matching antigen is unknown. The same CDR3 arises from other DNA sequences in this sample as well.

Findings and caveats of the study: Shared across a few donors were 5% to 6% of the naive CD4 clonotypes. It was anticipated that sequencing depth would influence how many clonotypes donors shared.

Germline V lookup: CDR1 SEHNR, CDR2 FQNEAQ (reference sequence). The CDR3 is 14 amino acids. V lost 6 bases, J lost 5 bases, and 7 bases stayed unmatched. Only in-frame clones appear in the TCRdb table, and some are missing; sequencing was by immunoSEQ multiplex PCR. Seen here are some 1,600,000 clones, approximately 98% observed once, and the top ten hold about 0.42%. Sequencing used naive CD4+ T cells sorted from blood. Subset here: CD45RA+ positively selected. The clonotype originates from a man aged 25-40 years in good health. V and J are TRBV7-9 and TRBJ2-3, with 8 bases matching TRBD2. The CDR3 nucleotides read TGTGCCAGCAGTAAGCGGGAGTTGAAAGATACGCAGTATTTT. Protein: CASSKRELKDTQYF.